This T cell receptor beta chain was identified in a study of shared clonotypes between healthy human individuals. The assay was immunoSEQ multiplex PCR, and TCRdb's table has in-frame clones only and misses some. The table lists around 2.3 million clones, 90% to 96% of them singletons. J gave up 3 bases and V 4 bases, and 6 bases lay outside the gene matches. The CDR3 is 16 amino acids. Germline V gene data show CDR1 as ENHRY and CDR2 as SYGVKD. Caucasian adults living in Nashville, Tennessee, provided all samples. The rearrangement links TRBV10-3 to TRBJ1-5; 10 bases are shared with TRBD1. Sequenced material: naive CD4+ T cells sorted from blood. Subset defined: CD45RA+ positively selected. The clonotype was recovered from a man between 18 and 35 years old in good health. CDR3 sequence: CAISVQGTGDNQPQHF. The CDR3 bases are TGTGCCATCAGTGTCCAGGGGACAGGGGACAATCAGCCCCAGCATTTT.